Below, 3 T cell receptor beta chains from the same sample are listed, as sequenced in a study of CD8+CD57+ T cells in acquired aplastic anemia. For sequencing, patients were chosen who had shown expansion of CD8+CD57+ cells by flow cytometry. Profiling of TCR beta VDJ combinations and CDR3 sequences used genomic DNA as template. TCRdb re-derived calls from the reads in MiXCR, one entry per CDR3 protein. This repertoire shows 260,000 or so distinct CDR3 sequences, around 82% found once; its top ten account for 40% to 50%. Sequenced: sorted CD4+, CD8+, or CD8+CD57+ T cells (not recorded which) from PBMCs. The receptor source for this set is a human donor with aplastic anemia.

Note on this clonotype: This likely comes from a read error, as the CDR3 has no conserved phenylalanine or tryptophan at its end. The V gene is TRBV7-9, the J gene TRBJ2-5; the D gene could be TRBD1 or TRBD2 (6 bases each). V was pared by 7 bases and J by 5 bases, with 11 bases between. Germline V lookup: CDR1 SEHNR, CDR2 FQNEAQ (reference sequence). The CDR3 has 12 residues. The CDR3 DNA reads TGTGCCAGCACGGGGGCTAGGGAGACCCAGTACTCC. Translation gives CASTGARETQYS.

Comment on this clonotype: Since the CDR3 does not end with the conserved phenylalanine or tryptophan, this likely comes from a read error. It is unclear where the CDR3 begins or ends on the DNA, so no DNA is shown, and the CDR3 is as TCRdb lists it. This chain's CDR3 is CASGDGVADTQTFDP. The chain couples TRBV2 to TRBJ2-5; TRBD1 is taken as the D call from the table, unchecked against the DNA. CDR1 and CDR2 (germline): SNHLY, FYNNEI. The CDR3 extends over 15 residues, inclusive of both ends.

As concerns this clonotype: One end of the junction fails to match germline, which may point to a read error. The chain uses TRBV7-3 and TRBJ2-7; D may be TRBD1 or TRBD2 (5 bases each). Per the germline V gene, CDR1 is SGHTA and CDR2 is FQGTGA. The CDR3 length is 14 residues. CDR3: CATSGRGLAYELYF. CDR3 nucleotide sequence: TGTGCCACCAGCGGCCGGGGCCTCGCCTACGAGCTGTATTTC.